The source of this TCR beta chain is a study of technical replicates of blood from several donors. TCRdb's table, derived via immunoSEQ multiplex PCR, lists solely in-frame clones and lacks some. The sample shows 85,000 to 100,000 clones, about 95% of them seen only once. With V trimmed by 5 bases and J by 0 bases, 4 bases remained unmatched. CDR1 SGHAT and CDR2 FQNNGV come from the germline V gene. The CDR3 contains 16 residues. The rearrangement uses TRBV11-2 and TRBJ2-7; TRBD2 matches 13 bases. The source material was T cells isolated from PBMCs. This clonotype was sampled from a human donor in good health. This CDR3 is CASSPLAGGSSYEQYF. CDR3 nucleotides: TGTGCCAGCAGCCCACTAGCGGGAGGGAGCTCCTACGAGCAGTACTTC.